This entry features one T cell receptor beta chain sequence. The target antigen is unknown. The data belong to a study of memory CD4+ T cells and cytomegalovirus serostatus. Study in general: Of the healthy Belgian adults, fewer than 10 were CMV seropositive and 20 to 30 seronegative.

Original processing methods: After removing out-of-frame reads, over 2 million distinct TCRbeta sequences remained. Profiling relied on immunoSEQ multiplex PCR, and the TCRdb table lists in-frame clones only, not all of them. That table is the source of V, J and clone size, and D and trimming were worked out from the DNA. The sample lists more than 55,000 clones, more than 75% occurring once. Single viable CD3+CD4+CD8-CD45RO+ cells were sorted as the memory CD4+ T cells. Study outcomes and limitations: CMV serostatus prediction reached median AUC approximately 0.95, or 0.91 with US-trained model.

Sequencing was done on a sample of memory CD4+ T cells from blood. The TCR originated in an adult in good health and CMV-seronegative.

CDR3 protein: CSVAGTGVSHGYTF. CDR3 coding DNA: TGCAGCGTTGCCGGGACAGGGGTCTCCCATGGCTACACCTTC. The genes are TRBV29-1 and TRBJ1-2; 10 bases align to TRBD1. Germline CDR1 SQVTM, CDR2 ANQGSEA. CDR3 length: 14 amino acids. With 4 bases clipped from V and 6 bases from J, the junction kept 8 bases outside the gene matches.